This note documents a single TCR beta chain sequence. Antigen specificity is unknown. MiXCR, run by TCRdb on the 5' RACE reads, gives a single entry per CDR3 protein. Of 75,000 to 95,000 distinct CDR3 sequences detected, more than 13% appear once; the ten largest clones hold around two fifths. CDR1 LGHNA and CDR2 YSLEER come from the germline V gene. The CDR3 runs to 14 residues. V shed 3 bases and J 6 bases; nucleotides not matched to a gene: 7. This entry comes from a study of T-cell memory formation after mild COVID-19. Turning to the study itself: The study found TCR clusters largely donor specific.

Study-wide points: The second-wave clones peaking on day 37 were not confirmed as SARS-CoV-2-specific. Cross-reactive memory appears to have joined, as suggested by some responding clones showing up in pre-infection memory.

The sample was PBMCs or a T cell subset sorted from them (not recorded which). This chain connects TRBV4-3 to TRBJ2-7; TRBD2 matches at 8 bases. The receptor was isolated from a man aged 18 to 35 who had mild COVID-19 (a few samples of this study predate the infection). Cell type and time point are not known. The DNA for the CDR3 is TGCGCCAGCAGCCAGGGACTAGGGCCAGTCGAGCAGTACTTC. Its protein is CASSQGLGPVEQYF.